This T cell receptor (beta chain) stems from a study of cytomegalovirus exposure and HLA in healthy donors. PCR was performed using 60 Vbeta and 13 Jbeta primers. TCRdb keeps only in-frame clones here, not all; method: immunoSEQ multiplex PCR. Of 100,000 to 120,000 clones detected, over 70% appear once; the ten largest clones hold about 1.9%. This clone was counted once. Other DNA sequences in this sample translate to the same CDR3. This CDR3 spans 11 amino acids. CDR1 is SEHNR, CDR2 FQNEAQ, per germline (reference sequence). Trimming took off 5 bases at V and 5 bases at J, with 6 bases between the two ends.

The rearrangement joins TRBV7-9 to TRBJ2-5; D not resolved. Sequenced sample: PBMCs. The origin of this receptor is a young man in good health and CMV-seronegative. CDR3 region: CASSPGETQYF. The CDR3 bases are TGTGCCAGCAGCCCCGGGGAGACCCAGTACTTC.